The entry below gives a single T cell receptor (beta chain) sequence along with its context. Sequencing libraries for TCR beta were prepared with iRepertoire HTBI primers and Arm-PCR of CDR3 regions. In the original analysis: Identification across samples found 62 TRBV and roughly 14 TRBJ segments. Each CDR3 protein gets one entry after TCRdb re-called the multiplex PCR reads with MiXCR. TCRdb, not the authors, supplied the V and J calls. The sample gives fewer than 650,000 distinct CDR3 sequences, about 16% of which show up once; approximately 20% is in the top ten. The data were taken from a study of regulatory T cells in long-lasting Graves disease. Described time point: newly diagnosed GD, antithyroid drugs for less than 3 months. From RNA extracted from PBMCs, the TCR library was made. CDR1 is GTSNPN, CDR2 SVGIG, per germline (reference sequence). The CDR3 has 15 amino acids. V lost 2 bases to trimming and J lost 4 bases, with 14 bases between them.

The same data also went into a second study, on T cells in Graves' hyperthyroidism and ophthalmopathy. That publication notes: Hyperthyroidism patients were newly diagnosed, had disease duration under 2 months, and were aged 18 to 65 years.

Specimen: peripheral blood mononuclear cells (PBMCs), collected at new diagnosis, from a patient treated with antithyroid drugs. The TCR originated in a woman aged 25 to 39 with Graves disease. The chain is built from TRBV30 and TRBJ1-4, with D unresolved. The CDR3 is CAWSIPYPGNEKLFF. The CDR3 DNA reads TGTGCCTGGAGTATCCCCTATCCGGGTAATGAAAAACTGTTTTTT.